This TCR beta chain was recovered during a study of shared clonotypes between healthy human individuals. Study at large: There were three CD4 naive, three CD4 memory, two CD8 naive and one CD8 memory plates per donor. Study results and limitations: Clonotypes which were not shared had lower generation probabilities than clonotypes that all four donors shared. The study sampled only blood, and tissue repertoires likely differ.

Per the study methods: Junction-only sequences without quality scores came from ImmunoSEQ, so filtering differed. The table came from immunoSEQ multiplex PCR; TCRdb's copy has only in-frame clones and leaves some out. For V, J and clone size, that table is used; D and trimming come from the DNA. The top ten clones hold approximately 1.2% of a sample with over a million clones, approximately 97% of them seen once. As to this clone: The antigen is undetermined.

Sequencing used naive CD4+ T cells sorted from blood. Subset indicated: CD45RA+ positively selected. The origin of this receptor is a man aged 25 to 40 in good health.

The CDR3 bases are TGTGCCAGCAGCTTGGTTTTGGGCGGACAAGAGACCCAGTACTTC. It is translated as CASSLVLGGQETQYF. V gene TRBV7-6 combines with J gene TRBJ2-5; unclear D gene. The CDR3 has 15 residues. Germline V gives CDR1 SGHVS, CDR2 FNYEAQ. The V end was cut by 3 bases, the J end by 2 bases, with 13 bases between.